This note documents a single TCR beta chain sequence. Its specificity is unknown. This sample was taken from a study of early T cells in non-severe SARS-CoV-2 infection. Across the whole study: Sequenced bulk RNA came from whole blood that was unsorted, and chains were unpaired.

Looked up from germline, CDR1 is SGHTA and CDR2 is FQGNSA. V was trimmed by 5 bases and J by 0 bases, leaving 14 bases between them. This CDR3 comprises 16 residues. Regarding the study as a whole: Matches to VDJdb favored anti-spike CD8 responses and missed private and CD4 specificities.

In the library, individual cDNA molecules carried attached unique molecular identifiers. TCRdb recomputed calls from the 5' RACE reads with MiXCR, one row per CDR3 protein. The table lists nearly 80,000 distinct CDR3 sequences, roughly 12% of them singletons. The chain recombines TRBV7-2 with TRBJ2-1; possible D gene TRBD2, 5 bases. The source material was whole blood. This sequence was found in an adult who was a healthcare worker with PCR-confirmed SARS-CoV-2 infection or an uninfected control (not recorded which). The CDR3 protein is CASSPRAASSYNEQFF. CDR3 DNA: TGTGCCAGCAGCCCTAGAGCGGCCAGCTCCTACAATGAGCAGTTCTTC.